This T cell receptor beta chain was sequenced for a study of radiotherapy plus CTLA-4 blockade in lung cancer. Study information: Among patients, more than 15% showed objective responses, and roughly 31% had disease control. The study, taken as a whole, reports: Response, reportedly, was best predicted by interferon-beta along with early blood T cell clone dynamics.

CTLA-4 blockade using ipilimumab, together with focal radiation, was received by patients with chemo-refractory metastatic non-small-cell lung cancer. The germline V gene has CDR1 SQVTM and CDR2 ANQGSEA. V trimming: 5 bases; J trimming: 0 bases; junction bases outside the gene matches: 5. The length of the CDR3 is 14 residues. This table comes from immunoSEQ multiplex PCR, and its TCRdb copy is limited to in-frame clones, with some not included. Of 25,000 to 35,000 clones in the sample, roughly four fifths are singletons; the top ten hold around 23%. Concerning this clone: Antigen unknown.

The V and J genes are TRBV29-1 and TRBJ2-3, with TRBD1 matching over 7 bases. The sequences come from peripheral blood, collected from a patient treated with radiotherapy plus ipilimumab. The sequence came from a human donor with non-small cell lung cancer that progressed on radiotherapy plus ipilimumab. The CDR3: CSVRPGQSTDTQYF. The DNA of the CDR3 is TGCAGCGTTCGTCCGGGACAGAGCACAGATACGCAGTATTTT.